This TCR beta chain was recorded in a study of blood T cell repertoires in COVID-19. Study in general: Sample material is recorded as cDNA or gDNA derived from T cells, B-cell-depleted T cells, or PBMCs.

The protocol was immunoSEQ multiplex PCR, while the TCRdb copy is restricted to in-frame clones and leaves out a portion. The sample shows about 160,000 clones, under 85% of them seen only once. This CDR3 contains 16 residues. Germline V gene data show CDR1 as SNHLY and CDR2 as FYNNEI. The V segment lost 2 bases and the J segment 4 bases; nucleotides outside the gene matches: 2. The specimen was peripheral blood. The sequence was obtained from a man between 65 and 85 years old who had recovered from COVID-19. This chain connects TRBV2 to TRBJ2-3, with TRBD2 matching 14 bases. DNA for the CDR3: TGTGCCAGCAGTGAAAGGGGACTAGCGGGAGCAGATACGCAGTATTTT. As protein: CASSERGLAGADTQYF.